The T cell receptor (beta chain) described here comes from a study of blood T cell repertoires in COVID-19. Study information: Sites in the United States, Italy and Spain provided acute and convalescent COVID-19 samples.

Authors' methods: Estimation of nucleated cell counts relied on the amplification of reference gene primers. Profiling relied on immunoSEQ multiplex PCR, and the TCRdb table lists in-frame clones only, not all of them. For V, J and clone size, that table is used; D and trimming come from the DNA. Seen here are around 58,000 clones, around 90% observed once, and the top ten hold about 13%. There are 15 residues in the CDR3. V dropped 3 bases and J dropped 6; count of bases not matched to a gene: 9. Germline V gives CDR1 KGHSH, CDR2 LQKENI. The chain joins TRBV18 to TRBJ2-7; TRBD1 agrees at 9 bases. The TCR originated in a man aged 60-69 years with active COVID-19. Sequenced: peripheral blood. CDR3 protein: CASSPQTGGASEQYF. For the CDR3, the DNA is TGTGCCAGCTCACCCCAGACAGGGGGAGCATCCGAGCAGTACTTC.